Following are 14 T cell receptor beta chains from one sample sequenced in a study of blood T cells in healthy people across ages. Through a sample-barcoded 5' primer and a J-beta primer mix, a second PCR was run for roughly 7 to 11 cycles. TCRdb independently ran MiXCR on the 5' RACE reads; one entry per CDR3 protein. Seen here are under 1,100,000 distinct CDR3 sequences, about 23% observed once, and the top ten hold around 0.7%. This same sample was also part of a study on T cells of mothers and their children.

The sequencing input was blood. These receptors originate from a girl aged 2 to 10 in good health.

The chain links TRBV7-2 to TRBJ2-1, with 10 positions matching TRBD2. Trimming removed 5 bases from V and 6 bases from J; junction bases left unmatched: 10. CDR1 is SGHTA and CDR2 is FQGNSA in the germline V gene. The CDR3 totals 16 residues. Written as DNA, the CDR3 is TGTGCCAGCAGCCCGGCGGCCAGCGGGAGGGCCAATGAGCAGTTCTTC. It yields the protein CASSPAASGRANEQFF.

The CDR3 DNA sequence: TGTGCCAGCTCACCGTTGACTAGCGGGGCTTACGAGCAGTACTTC. Translated: CASSPLTSGAYEQYF. The chain uses TRBV18 and TRBJ2-7; 11 bases map to TRBD2. The junction had 5 bases not matched to a gene; V was cut back by 3 bases and J by 4 bases. Germline CDR1 KGHSH, CDR2 LQKENI. This CDR3 comprises 15 residues.

This chain uses TRBV7-2 with TRBJ1-3; D perhaps matches TRBD1 (6 bases). Germline assignment: CDR1 SGHTA and CDR2 FQGNSA. Trimming shortened V by 3 bases and J by 0 bases, and 9 bases separated the two germline ends. The CDR3 has 15 amino acids. CDR3 DNA: TGTGCCAGCAGCTTGATAGGGGGCTCTGGAAACACCATATATTTT. Amino acid sequence: CASSLIGGSGNTIYF.

This chain links TRBV7-3 with TRBJ2-1; TRBD1 aligns across 9 bases. CDR3 size: 14 residues. The ends lost 8 bases at V and 7 bases at J; junction bases unmatched: 9. From germline, CDR1 is SGHTA and CDR2 FQGTGA. The CDR3 DNA follows: TGTGCCAGCTCTTCGGGACAGGGCACAAATGAGCAGTTCTTC. It codes for CASSSGQGTNEQFF.

As for this clonotype: An end of the junction differs from the germline gene, which may be a read error. The V and J genes are TRBV6-5 and TRBJ2-1; TRBD2 aligns across 15 bases. In germline, CDR1 is MNHEY, CDR2 SVGAGI. This CDR3 region has 15 residues. This chain's CDR3 is CANSSGLAGGHEQFF. CDR3 nucleotide sequence: TGTGCCAACAGTTCGGGACTAGCGGGAGGTCATGAGCAGTTCTTC.

The genes are TRBV7-6 and TRBJ2-1; D remains unclear. Germline assignment: CDR1 SGHVS and CDR2 FNYEAQ. Trimming pared 4 bases from V and 9 bases from J, leaving 19 bases between. This CDR3 has 15 amino acids. The CDR3 protein is CASSSFGVRDGEQFF. CDR3 in DNA: TGTGCCAGCAGCTCCTTTGGGGTTAGGGATGGTGAGCAGTTCTTC.

A few counts support this clonotype. The V gene is TRBV7-2, the J gene TRBJ2-3; 8 positions match TRBD2. In germline, CDR1 is SGHTA, CDR2 FQGNSA. The V and J ends lost 5 bases and 0 bases, in that order; junction bases with no gene match: 19. This CDR3 contains 20 residues. CDR3 sequence: CASSPPYPREAQTSTDTQYF. For the CDR3, the DNA is TGTGCCAGCAGCCCTCCTTACCCGCGGGAGGCCCAAACTAGCACAGATACGCAGTATTTT.

V is TRBV7-3 and J is TRBJ2-2; 8 positions match TRBD1. Losses at the gene ends were 4 bases for V and 6 bases for J; bases not matched to a gene: 7. There are 15 residues in the CDR3. Germline V CDR1 and CDR2: SGHTA, FQGTGA. The DNA of the CDR3 is TGTGCCAGCAGCTCCGACAGGGGCAAGCCCGGGGAGCTGTTTTTT. This gives the protein CASSSDRGKPGELFF.

The gene calls are TRBV11-2 and TRBJ1-4, with D unclear. Per the germline V gene, CDR1 is SGHAT and CDR2 is FQNNGV. The CDR3 sequence is 15 residues long. Between the trimmed V and J ends, which lost 0 bases and 0 bases, there was a span of 5 bases. CDR3 region: CASSLEVATNEKLFF. In DNA, the CDR3 is TGTGCCAGCAGCTTAGAGGTTGCAACTAATGAAAAACTGTTTTTT.

The chain has TRBV12-3 or TRBV12-4 and TRBJ2-5; 9 nucleotides agree with TRBD2. Germline trimming cut 5 bases from V and 3 bases from J; bases unmatched to any gene: 4. This CDR3 region has 14 residues. The CDR3 DNA is TGTGCCAGCAGTACGACTAGCGGCGAAGAGACCCAGTACTTC. This codes for CASSTTSGEETQYF.

This chain joins TRBV7-2 and TRBJ2-3; no definite D call. Germline CDR1 reads SGHTA; CDR2 reads FQGNSA. The CDR3 is 11 residues long. Trimming removed 6 bases from V and 5 bases from J, with 6 bases in between. The CDR3, as DNA: TGTGCCAGCAGTCAAATAGATACGCAGTATTTT. This gives the protein CASSQIDTQYF.

In its sample, this clonotype was seen a few times. V and J are TRBV9 and TRBJ2-5; a possible D gene is TRBD1 (5 bases). The end of the DNA aligns better with TRBJ2-1, so the J call may be wrong. Germline V gene data show CDR1 as SGDLS and CDR2 as YYNGEE. The CDR3 sequence is 12 residues long. In nucleotides, the CDR3 is TGTGCCAGCAGCGTGGGGCTCATGGAGCAGTTCTTC. Translation: CASSVGLMEQFF.

This chain uses TRBV29-1 with TRBJ1-1; D gene ambiguous. The V gene lost 4 bases and the J gene lost 4 bases, with 4 bases spanning the gap. The CDR3 extends over 10 amino acids. Germline V gives CDR1 SQVTM, CDR2 ANQGSEA. CDR3 in DNA: TGCAGCGTTGCGGGCACTGAAGCTTTCTTT. Protein product: CSVAGTEAFF.

The J gene is TRBJ2-7, the V gene TRBV4-1, with TRBD2 matching 13 bases. CDR1 MGHRA and CDR2 YSYEKL come from the germline V gene. The CDR3 is 16 amino acids. The V segment lost 4 bases and the J segment 4 bases; nucleotides outside the gene matches: 7. The CDR3 is CASSLAGTSGEYEQYF. In nucleotides, the CDR3 is TGCGCCAGCAGCCTTGCCGGGACTAGCGGGGAATACGAGCAGTACTTC.